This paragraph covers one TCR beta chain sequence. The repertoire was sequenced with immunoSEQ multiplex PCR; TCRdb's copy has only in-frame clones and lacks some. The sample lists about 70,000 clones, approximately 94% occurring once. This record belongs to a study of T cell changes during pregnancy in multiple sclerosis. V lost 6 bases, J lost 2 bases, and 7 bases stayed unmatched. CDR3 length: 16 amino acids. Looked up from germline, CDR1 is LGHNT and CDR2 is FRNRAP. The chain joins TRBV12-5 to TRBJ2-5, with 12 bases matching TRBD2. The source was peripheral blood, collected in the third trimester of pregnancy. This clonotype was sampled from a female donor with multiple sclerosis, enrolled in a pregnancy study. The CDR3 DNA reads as TGTGCTAGTGGCCCCCGACTAGCGGGGGTACAAGAGACCCAGTACTTC. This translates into CASGPRLAGVQETQYF.